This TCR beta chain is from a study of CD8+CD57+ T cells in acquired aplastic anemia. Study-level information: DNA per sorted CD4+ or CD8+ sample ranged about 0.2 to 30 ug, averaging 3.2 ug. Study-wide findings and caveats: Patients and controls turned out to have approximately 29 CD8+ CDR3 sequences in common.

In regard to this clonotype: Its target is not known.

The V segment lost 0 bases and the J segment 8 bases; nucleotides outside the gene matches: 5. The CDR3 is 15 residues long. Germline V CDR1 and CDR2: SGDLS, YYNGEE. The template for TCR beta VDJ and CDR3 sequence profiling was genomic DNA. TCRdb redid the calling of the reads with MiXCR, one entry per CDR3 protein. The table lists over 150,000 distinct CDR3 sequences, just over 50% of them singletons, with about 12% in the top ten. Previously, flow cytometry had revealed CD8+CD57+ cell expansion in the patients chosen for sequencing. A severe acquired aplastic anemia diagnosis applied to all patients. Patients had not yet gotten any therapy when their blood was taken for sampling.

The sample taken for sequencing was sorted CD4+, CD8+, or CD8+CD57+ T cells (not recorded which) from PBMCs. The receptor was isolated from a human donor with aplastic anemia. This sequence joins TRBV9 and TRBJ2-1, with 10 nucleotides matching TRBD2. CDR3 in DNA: TGTGCCAGCAGCGTAGTAAGCGGGGGGGCCGATGAGCAGTTCTTC. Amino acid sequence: CASSVVSGGADEQFF.